This T cell receptor (beta chain) was captured by sequencing in a study of CXCR3-negative and CXCR3-positive naive CD8 T cells. Study-wide points: Comparison of naive cells showed more hydrophobic TRB CDR3s in CXCR3-positive than in CXCR3-negative naive cells.

In the case of this clonotype: Its specificity is not known.

Libraries of TRB cDNA were made by 5' RACE and carried UMIs. No DNA is given; TCRdb re-called the 5' RACE reads and lists each CDR3 protein once. This listing includes some 120,000 distinct CDR3 sequences. The CDR3 extends over 16 amino acids. Germline V gene sequence: CDR1 SGHDN, CDR2 FVKESK. The TCR comes from a human donor in good health. Some clones in this sample may be carry-over from other donors' samples. This chain connects TRBV14 to TRBJ2-2; TCRdb reports TRBD1, a call that lacks DNA to check it against. Material for sequencing was naive CXCR3+ CD8+ T cells from blood. Subset: CD45RO-CCR7+CD27+CD95- naive CD8+ T cells expressing CXCR3 (TNR3+). The chain's CDR3 is CASSQGRAIYTGELFF.